The clone carrying this T cell receptor (beta chain) showed up many times. Its cognate antigen is unknown. PCR was performed a second time for 7 to 11 cycles using a sample-barcoded 5' primer and a J-beta primer mix. TCRdb reprocessed the 5' RACE reads via MiXCR and lists one record per CDR3 protein. The sample lists about 840,000 distinct CDR3 sequences, around 29% occurring once. The data originate from a study of blood T cells in healthy people across ages. Findings and limits, study-wide: The percentage of naive T cells correlated strongly with TCR beta diversity.

Each donor supplied roughly 10 milliliters of peripheral blood. Germline V gene lookup returns CDR1 DFQATT and CDR2 SNEGSKA (reference sequence). Trimming stripped 0 bases from V and 9 bases from J, with 21 bases between. The CDR3 covers 16 residues. The same sample was also studied in work on T cells of mothers and their children. From that paper: There were no persistent microchimeric T cell clones detected.

The sequencing sample was made of blood. The sequence was collected from a woman aged 40-49 years in good health. The chain combines TRBV20-1 with TRBJ2-1; D is possibly TRBD2 (5 bases). Written as DNA, the CDR3 is TGCAGTGCTAGAGATCCCTCGAGAGCCGGAGGTATTGAGCAGTTCTTC. It codes for CSARDPSRAGGIEQFF.